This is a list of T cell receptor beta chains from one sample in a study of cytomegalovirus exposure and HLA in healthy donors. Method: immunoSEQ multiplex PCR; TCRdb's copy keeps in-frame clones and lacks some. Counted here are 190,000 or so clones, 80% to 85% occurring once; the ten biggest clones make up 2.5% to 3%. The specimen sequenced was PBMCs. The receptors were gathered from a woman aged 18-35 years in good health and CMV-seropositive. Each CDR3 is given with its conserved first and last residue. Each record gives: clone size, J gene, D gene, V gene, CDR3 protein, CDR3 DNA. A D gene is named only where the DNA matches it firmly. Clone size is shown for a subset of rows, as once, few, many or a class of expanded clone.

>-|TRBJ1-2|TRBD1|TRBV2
CASSLQTGGNYGYTF
TGTGCCAGCAGTCTCCAGACAGGGGGCAACTATGGCTACACCTTC
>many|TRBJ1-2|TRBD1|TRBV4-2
CASSQQHGTGDYGYTF
TGTGCCAGCAGCCAACAGCACGGGACAGGGGACTATGGCTACACCTTC
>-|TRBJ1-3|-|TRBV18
CASSQGNSGNTIYF
TGTGCCAGCTCTCAGGGGAACTCTGGAAACACCATATATTTT
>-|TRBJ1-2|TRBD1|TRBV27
CASSAFDRGGGYTF
TGTGCCAGCAGTGCGTTTGACAGGGGGGGTGGCTACACCTTC
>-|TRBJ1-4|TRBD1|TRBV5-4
CASSLYRGTNEKLFF
TGTGCCAGCAGCTTGTACAGGGGTACTAATGAAAAACTGTTTTTT
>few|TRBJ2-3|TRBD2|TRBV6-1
CASGIAGGTDTQYF
TGTGCCAGCGGTATAGCGGGGGGCACAGATACGCAGTATTTT
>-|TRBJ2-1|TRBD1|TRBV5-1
CASSLQGVGDEQFF
TGCGCCAGCAGCTTACAGGGGGTTGGGGACGAGCAGTTCTTC
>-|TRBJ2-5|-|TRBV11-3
CASSTPETQYF
TGTGCCAGCAGCACTCCAGAGACCCAGTACTTC
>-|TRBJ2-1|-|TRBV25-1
CASSEQGYNEQFF
TGTGCCAGCAGTGAGCAGGGTTACAATGAGCAGTTCTTC
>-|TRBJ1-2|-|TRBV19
CASSITLLQGGDYGYTF
TGTGCCAGTAGTATAACCCTTCTGCAGGGAGGCGACTATGGCTACACCTTC
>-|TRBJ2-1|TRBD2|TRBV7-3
CASSLRSIPLPQSGGANEQFF
TGTGCCAGCAGCTTACGGTCGATCCCCTTACCTCAAAGCGGGGGGGCAAATGAGCAGTTCTTC
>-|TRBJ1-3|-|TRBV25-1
CASSSTTGAKGGNTIYF
TGTGCCAGCAGTTCAACGACAGGTGCCAAGGGGGGAAACACCATATATTTT
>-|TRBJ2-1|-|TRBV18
CASSLRSYNEQFF
TGTGCCAGCTCACTGCGGAGTTACAATGAGCAGTTCTTC
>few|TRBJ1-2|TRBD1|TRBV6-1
CASSGGTGSHGYTF
TGTGCCAGCAGTGGCGGGACAGGTTCCCATGGCTACACCTTC
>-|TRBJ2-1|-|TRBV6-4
CASSELGHNEQFF
TGTGCCAGCAGTGAACTGGGGCACAATGAGCAGTTCTTC
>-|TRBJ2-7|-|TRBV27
CASSLGGTYEQYF
TGTGCCAGCAGTTTGGGGGGAACCTACGAGCAGTACTTC
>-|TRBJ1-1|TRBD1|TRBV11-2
CASSFGQGVSEAFF
TGTGCCAGCAGCTTCGGACAGGGGGTTTCTGAAGCTTTCTTT
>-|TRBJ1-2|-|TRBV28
CAPREVYYTF
TGTGCCCCCAGAGAGGTATACTACACCTTC
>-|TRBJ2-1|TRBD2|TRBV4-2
CASSQEVGGFSSYNEQFF
TGTGCCAGCAGCCAAGAAGTGGGGGGGTTCAGCTCCTACAATGAGCAGTTCTTC
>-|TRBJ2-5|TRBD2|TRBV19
CASSIGRGQETQYF
TGTGCCAGTAGTATCGGGCGGGGGCAAGAGACCCAGTACTTC
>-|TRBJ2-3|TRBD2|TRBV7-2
CASSLASGGALAQYF
TGTGCCAGCAGCTTAGCGAGCGGGGGGGCCTTGGCGCAGTATTTT
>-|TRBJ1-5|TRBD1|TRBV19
CTDRGRRYQPQHF
TGTACGGACAGGGGGCGCAGATATCAGCCCCAGCATTTT
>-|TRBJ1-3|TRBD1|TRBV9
CASSLTGAGNTIYF
TGTGCCAGCAGCTTGACAGGGGCTGGAAACACCATATATTTT
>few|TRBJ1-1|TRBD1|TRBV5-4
CASSLGFTGVNTEAFF
TGTGCCAGCAGCTTGGGGTTCACAGGGGTGAACACTGAAGCTTTCTTT
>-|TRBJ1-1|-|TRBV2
CASKNTGMNTEAFF
TGTGCCAGCAAAAATACAGGAATGAACACTGAAGCTTTCTTT
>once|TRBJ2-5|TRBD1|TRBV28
CASSLNRGRETQYF
TGTGCCAGCAGTTTAAACAGGGGGAGGGAGACCCAGTACTTC
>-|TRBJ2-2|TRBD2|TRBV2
CASTWTSGGSNTGELFF
TGTGCCAGCACCTGGACTAGCGGGGGGTCGAACACCGGGGAGCTGTTTTTT
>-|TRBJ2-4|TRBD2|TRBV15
CATSEGRDLGRGKNIQYF
TGTGCCACCAGCGAAGGACGGGACTTAGGGAGGGGCAAAAACATTCAGTACTTC
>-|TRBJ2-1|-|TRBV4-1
CASSAGGVGYNEQFF
TGCGCCAGCAGCGCAGGCGGGGTCGGCTACAATGAGCAGTTCTTC
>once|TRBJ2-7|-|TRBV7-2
CASSSRQTISF
TGTGCCAGCAGCTCCCGACAAACAATTAGCTTC
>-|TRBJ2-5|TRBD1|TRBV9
CASSETQGVQETQYF
TGTGCCAGCAGCGAGACCCAGGGGGTACAAGAGACCCAGTACTTC
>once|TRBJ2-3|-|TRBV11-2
CASSLVGDLGDTQYF
TGTGCCAGCAGCTTAGTGGGAGACCTAGGAGATACGCAGTATTTT
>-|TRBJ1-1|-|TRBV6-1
CASSGAPNTEAFF
TGTGCCAGCAGTGGGGCACCGAACACTGAAGCTTTCTTT
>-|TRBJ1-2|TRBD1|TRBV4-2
CASTQPGQGYYGYTF
TGTGCCAGCACCCAACCGGGACAGGGATACTATGGCTACACCTTC
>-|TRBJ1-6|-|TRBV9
CASSVEGGHSPLHF
TGTGCCAGCAGCGTAGAAGGGGGTCATTCACCCCTCCACTTT
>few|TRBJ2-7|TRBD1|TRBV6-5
CASSPGQGTYEQYF
TGTGCCAGCAGTCCCGGACAGGGGACCTACGAGCAGTACTTC
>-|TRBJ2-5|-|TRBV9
CASTQSGGLQETQYF
TGTGCCAGCACACAATCGGGGGGCCTACAAGAGACCCAGTACTTC
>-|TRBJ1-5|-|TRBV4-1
CASSQGGSPTSNQPQHF
TGCGCCAGCAGCCAAGGGGGCAGTCCCACTAGCAATCAGCCCCAGCATTTT
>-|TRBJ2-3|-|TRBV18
CASSPPDRVSTDTQYF
TGTGCCAGCTCACCACCTGACCGGGTTAGCACAGATACGCAGTATTTT
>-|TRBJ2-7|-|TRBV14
CASSQLDRTYEQYF
TGTGCCAGCAGCCAACTTGACAGGACCTACGAGCAGTACTTC
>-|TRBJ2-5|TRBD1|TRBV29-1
CSARWGQGIQETQYF
TGCAGCGCCCGGTGGGGACAGGGCATACAAGAGACCCAGTACTTC